Listed below are T cell receptor beta chains from one sample, sequenced in a study of T-cell memory formation after mild COVID-19. TCRdb itself ran the 5' RACE reads through MiXCR, one entry per CDR3 protein. The sample has 500,000 to 550,000 distinct CDR3 sequences; approximately 20% are singletons. The specimen was PBMCs or a T cell subset sorted from them (not recorded which). These TCRs come from an adult woman who had mild COVID-19 (a few samples of this study predate the infection). Cell type and time point are not known. The CDR3 runs from the conserved cysteine through the conserved F or W.

>TRBV4-1|TRBJ2-3
CASSQTGRGLAGGTDTQYF
>TRBV7-3|TRBJ1-1
CASSLDVGREAFF
>TRBV29-1|TRBJ2-1
CSAGWAGANEQFF
>TRBV24-1|TRBJ2-7
CATRAGESYEQYF
>TRBV6-5|TRBJ1-1
CASSDKNTEAFF
>TRBV6-2/TRBV6-3|TRBJ2-3
CASSYRTSGSAADTQYF
>TRBV27|TRBJ1-5
CASSLFSNQPQHF
>TRBV7-9|TRBJ1-2
CASSLKGYTF
>TRBV11-3|TRBJ1-2
CASSTTGLGYTF
>TRBV29-1|TRBJ1-2
CSVTRTGNYGYTF
>TRBV5-1|TRBJ2-7
CASSLTSGATYEQYF
>TRBV6-2/TRBV6-3|TRBJ1-2
CASSYAWYGYTF
>TRBV5-5|TRBJ2-2
CASSPLAGGYTGELFF
>TRBV7-9|TRBJ2-1
CASSLPTRLNEQFF
>TRBV11-2|TRBJ1-2
CASSLNTRRLYGYTF
>TRBV28|TRBJ1-6
CASRSGHRRNSPLHF
>TRBV10-3|TRBJ1-6
CAIKRDGNSPLHF
>TRBV20-1|TRBJ2-7
CSAPPTSYEQYF
>TRBV5-5|TRBJ1-1
CASSFAVSRGTEAFF
>TRBV6-5|TRBJ2-5
CASRRSTRSGETQYF
>TRBV19|TRBJ1-5
CASSMLRTGGNQPQHF
>TRBV9|TRBJ2-2
CASSTPPWGRDTGELFF
>TRBV11-3|TRBJ2-7
CASRSRGWLGRGDEQYF
>TRBV4-1|TRBJ2-1
CASSQPGYNEQFF
>TRBV18|TRBJ2-2
CASSPPGGARENTGELFF
>TRBV7-2|TRBJ2-7
CASAWDRPYEQYF
>TRBV7-2|TRBJ2-2
CASSFTATNTGELFF
>TRBV29-1|TRBJ2-3
CSVSPSSTDTQYF
>TRBV3-1|TRBJ1-5
CASSEGRSQPQHF
>TRBV2|TRBJ2-2
CASSEVYGQRLVFF
>TRBV6-1|TRBJ2-3
CASSPWGYTDTQYF
>TRBV30|TRBJ2-1
CAWSGPLIFSYNEQFF
>TRBV5-6|TRBJ2-7
CASSWDQEQYF
>TRBV27|TRBJ2-7
CASRTTSGGYEQYF
>TRBV20-1|TRBJ2-7
CSARTSRDRGPYEQYF
>TRBV24-1|TRBJ2-1
CATSVASSSYNEQFF
>TRBV5-1|TRBJ2-2
CASSPTPSRGGRTGELFF
>TRBV5-1|TRBJ2-1
CASSLDPSGTSYNEQFF
>TRBV10-3|TRBJ2-5
CAINTREQETQYF
>TRBV12-3/TRBV12-4|TRBJ2-5
CASSEGGGGRQETQYF
>TRBV7-2|TRBJ1-1
CASSFRDRGSTEAFF
>TRBV7-9|TRBJ2-1
CASSLYSTEQFF
>TRBV7-8|TRBJ1-1
CASSPPKGEAFF
>TRBV11-2|TRBJ2-1
CASSLEQISAFLRNNEQFF
>TRBV29-1|TRBJ2-5
CSVAEGVETQYF
>TRBV30|TRBJ2-7
CAWSVGSVYAEQYF
>TRBV7-2|TRBJ2-5
CASSWAQETQYF
>TRBV7-8|TRBJ1-2
CASSLDGARGYTF
>TRBV20-1|TRBJ1-1
CSASTGGDTEAFF
>TRBV18|TRBJ2-1
CASSPIGGNEQFF
>TRBV6-1|TRBJ2-1
CASRADRGSYNEQFF
>TRBV4-1|TRBJ1-1
CASSQADRDGTEAFF
>TRBV9|TRBJ1-1
CASSGGDRVNTEAFF
>TRBV6-2/TRBV6-3|TRBJ2-7
CASSEGHEQYF
>TRBV5-4|TRBJ2-7
CASSLPGQGNYEQYF